This TCR beta chain was retrieved from a study of blood T cell repertoires in COVID-19. The CDR3 sequence is 19 residues long. Germline trimming cut 3 bases from V and 1 base from J; bases unmatched to any gene: 7. Germline V CDR1 and CDR2: SGHDT, YYEEEE. Study processing details: The assay estimated nucleated cells by amplifying reference gene primers. Measured with immunoSEQ multiplex PCR; TCRdb has only the in-frame clones, and not every one. V and J calls and clone size come straight from that table; D and trimming were deduced from the DNA. This sample has about 120,000 clones, with more than 75% found just once.

The sequencing input was peripheral blood. The rearrangement uses TRBV5-6 and TRBJ2-6, with 13 positions matching TRBD2. The receptor's source is a woman between 65 and 79 years old with COVID-19, enrolled during active disease. This CDR3 is CASSSGLAGTSSGANVLTF. The CDR3 DNA follows: TGTGCCAGCAGCTCGGGACTAGCGGGGACCTCATCTGGGGCCAACGTCCTGACTTTC.